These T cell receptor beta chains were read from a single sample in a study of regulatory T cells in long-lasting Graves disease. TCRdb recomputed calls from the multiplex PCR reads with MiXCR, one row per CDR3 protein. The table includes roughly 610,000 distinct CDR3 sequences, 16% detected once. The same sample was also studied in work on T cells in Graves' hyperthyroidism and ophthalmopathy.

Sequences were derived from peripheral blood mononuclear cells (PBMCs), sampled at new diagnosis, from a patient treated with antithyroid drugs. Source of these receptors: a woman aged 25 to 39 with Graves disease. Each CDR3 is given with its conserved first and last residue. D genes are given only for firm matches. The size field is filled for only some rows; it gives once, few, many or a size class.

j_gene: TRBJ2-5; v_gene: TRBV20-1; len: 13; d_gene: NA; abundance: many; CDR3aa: CSARVPPGETQYF; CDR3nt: TGCAGTGCTAGAGTCCCGCCGGGGGAGACCCAGTACTTC
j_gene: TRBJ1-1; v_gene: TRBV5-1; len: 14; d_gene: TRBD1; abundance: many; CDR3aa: CATTPGQMNTEAFF; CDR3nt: TGCGCCACCACCCCGGGACAGATGAACACTGAAGCTTTCTTT
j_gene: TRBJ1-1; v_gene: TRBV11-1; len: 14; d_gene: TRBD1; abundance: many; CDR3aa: CASSLGQGGTEAFF; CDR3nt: TGTGCCAGCAGCCTGGGACAGGGGGGGACTGAAGCTTTCTTT
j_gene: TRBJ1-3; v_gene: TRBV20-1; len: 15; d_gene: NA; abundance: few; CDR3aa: CSATKKAHSGNTIYF; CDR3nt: TGCAGTGCTACCAAGAAGGCCCACTCTGGAAACACCATATATTTT
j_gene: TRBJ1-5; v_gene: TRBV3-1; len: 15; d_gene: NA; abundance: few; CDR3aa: CASSQDFSDNQPQHF; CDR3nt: TGTGCCAGCAGCCAAGATTTTAGTGACAATCAGCCCCAGCATTTT
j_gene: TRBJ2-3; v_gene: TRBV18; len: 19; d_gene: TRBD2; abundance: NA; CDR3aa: CASSPLPLAGGTSTDTQYF; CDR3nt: TGTGCCAGCTCACCACTTCCCCTAGCGGGAGGAACTAGCACAGATACGCAGTATTTT
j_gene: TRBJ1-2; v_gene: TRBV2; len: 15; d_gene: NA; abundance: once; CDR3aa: CASSVAGGRHYGYTF; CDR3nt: TGTGCCAGCAGTGTTGCGGGGGGCAGACACTATGGCTACACCTTC
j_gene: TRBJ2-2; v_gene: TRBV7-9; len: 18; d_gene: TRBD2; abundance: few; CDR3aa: CASSLLKPGTRNTGELFF; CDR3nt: TGTGCCAGCAGCTTACTGAAACCTGGGACTAGAAACACCGGGGAGCTGTTTTTT
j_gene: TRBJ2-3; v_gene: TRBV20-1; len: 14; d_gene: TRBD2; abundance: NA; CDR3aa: CSAYSGSGADTQYF; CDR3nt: TGCAGTGCTTATAGCGGGAGTGGGGCAGATACGCAGTATTTT
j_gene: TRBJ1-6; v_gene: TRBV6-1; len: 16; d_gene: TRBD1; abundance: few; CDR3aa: CASSKRGGGINSPLHF; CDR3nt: TGTGCCAGCAGCAAACGAGGGGGCGGGATTAATTCACCCCTCCACTTT
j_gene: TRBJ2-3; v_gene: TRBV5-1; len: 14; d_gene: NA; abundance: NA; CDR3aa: CASKNNGASDTQYF; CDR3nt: TGCGCCAGCAAAAACAACGGGGCCTCAGATACGCAGTATTTT
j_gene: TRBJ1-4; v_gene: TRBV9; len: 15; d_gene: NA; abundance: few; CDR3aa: CASSSLGATNEKLFF; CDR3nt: TGTGCCAGCAGCTCCCTGGGTGCAACTAATGAAAAACTGTTTTTT
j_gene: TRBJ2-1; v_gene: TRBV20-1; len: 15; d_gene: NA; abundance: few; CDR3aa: CSVKGGATLWDEQFF; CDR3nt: TGCAGTGTCAAAGGAGGGGCCACGCTGTGGGATGAGCAGTTCTTC
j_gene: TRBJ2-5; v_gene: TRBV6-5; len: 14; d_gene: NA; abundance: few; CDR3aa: CASSYLGSQETQYF; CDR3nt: TGTGCCAGCAGTTACCTAGGGAGCCAAGAGACCCAGTACTTC
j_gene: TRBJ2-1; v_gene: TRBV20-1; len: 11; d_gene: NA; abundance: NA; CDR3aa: CSAPLPGTSLF; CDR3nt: TGCAGTGCTCCCCTTCCGGGTACTTCCCTCTTC
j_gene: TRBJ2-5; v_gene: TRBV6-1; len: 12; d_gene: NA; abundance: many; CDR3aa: CASSRERETQYF; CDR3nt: TGTGCCAGCAGTCGAGAGAGAGAGACCCAGTACTTC
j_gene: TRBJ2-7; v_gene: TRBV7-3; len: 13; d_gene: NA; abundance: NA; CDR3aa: CASSTRPDYEQYF; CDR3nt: TGTGCCAGCAGCACAAGGCCGGACTACGAGCAGTACTTC
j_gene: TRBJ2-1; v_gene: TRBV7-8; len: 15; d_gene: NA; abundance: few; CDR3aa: CASGLSGGYFNEQFF; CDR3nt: TGTGCCAGCGGATTGTCAGGGGGGTACTTCAATGAGCAGTTCTTC
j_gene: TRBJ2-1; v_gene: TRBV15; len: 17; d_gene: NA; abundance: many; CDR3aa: CATSRDRYREVGNEQFF; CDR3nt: TGTGCCACCAGCAGAGATAGGTACAGGGAAGTTGGCAATGAGCAGTTCTTC
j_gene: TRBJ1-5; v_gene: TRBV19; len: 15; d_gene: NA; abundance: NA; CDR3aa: CASSTGAGSNQPQHF; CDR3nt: TGTGCCAGTAGTACAGGGGCGGGGAGCAATCAGCCCCAGCATTTT
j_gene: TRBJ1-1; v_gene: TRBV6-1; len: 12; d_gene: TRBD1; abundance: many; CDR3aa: CAVQATGQVAFF; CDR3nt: TGTGCCGTACAAGCAACGGGACAGGTCGCATTCTTT
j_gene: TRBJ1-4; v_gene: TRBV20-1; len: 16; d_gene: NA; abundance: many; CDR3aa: CSARDWQEEFNEKLFF; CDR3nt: TGCAGTGCTAGAGATTGGCAGGAGGAGTTTAATGAAAAACTGTTTTTT
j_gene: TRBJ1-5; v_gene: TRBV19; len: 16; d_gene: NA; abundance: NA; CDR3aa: CATRDPKTGSAQPQHF; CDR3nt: TGTGCCACCCGGGACCCGAAAACAGGGTCGGCTCAGCCCCAGCATTTT
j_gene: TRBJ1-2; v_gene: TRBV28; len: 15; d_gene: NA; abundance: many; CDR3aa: CASSLQFQGRFGYTF; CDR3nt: TGTGCCAGCAGTTTACAGTTCCAGGGGCGGTTTGGCTACACCTTC
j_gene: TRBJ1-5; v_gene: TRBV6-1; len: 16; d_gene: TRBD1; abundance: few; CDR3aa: CASSPRWTGPNQPQHF; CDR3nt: TGTGCCAGCAGCCCGAGATGGACAGGGCCGAATCAGCCCCAGCATTTT
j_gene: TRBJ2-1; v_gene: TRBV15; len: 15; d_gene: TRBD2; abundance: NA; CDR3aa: CATSKGTSLYNEQFF; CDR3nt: TGTGCCACCAGCAAGGGGACTAGCCTCTACAATGAGCAGTTCTTC
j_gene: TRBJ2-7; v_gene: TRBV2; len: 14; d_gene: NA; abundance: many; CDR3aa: CASKTALSSYEQYF; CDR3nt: TGTGCCAGCAAGACAGCACTGAGCTCCTACGAGCAGTACTTC
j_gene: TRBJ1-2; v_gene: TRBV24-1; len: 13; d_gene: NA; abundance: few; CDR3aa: CATTPGPYYGYTF; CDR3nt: TGTGCCACCACGCCGGGGCCTTACTATGGCTACACCTTC
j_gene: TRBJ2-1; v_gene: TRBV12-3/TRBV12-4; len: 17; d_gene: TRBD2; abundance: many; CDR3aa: CASSFVLAGGSYNEQFF; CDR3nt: TGTGCCAGCAGTTTTGTATTAGCGGGAGGCTCCTACAATGAGCAGTTCTTC
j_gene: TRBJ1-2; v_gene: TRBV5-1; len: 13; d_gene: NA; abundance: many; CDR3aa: CASSAGQLYGYTF; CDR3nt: TGCGCCAGCAGCGCAGGACAGCTCTATGGCTACACCTTC
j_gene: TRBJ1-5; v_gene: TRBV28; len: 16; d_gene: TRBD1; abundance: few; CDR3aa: CASSLRDRGRLQPQHF; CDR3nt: TGTGCCAGCAGCCTCCGGGACAGGGGGCGCCTTCAGCCCCAGCATTTT
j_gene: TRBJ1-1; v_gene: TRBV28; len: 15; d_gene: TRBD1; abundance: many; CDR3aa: CASSFWGTGGTEAFF; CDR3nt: TGTGCCAGCAGTTTCTGGGGGACAGGTGGCACTGAAGCTTTCTTT
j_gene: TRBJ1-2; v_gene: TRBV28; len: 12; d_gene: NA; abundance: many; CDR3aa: CASSRYRDGYTF; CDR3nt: TGTGCCAGCAGCCGGTACAGGGATGGCTACACCTTC
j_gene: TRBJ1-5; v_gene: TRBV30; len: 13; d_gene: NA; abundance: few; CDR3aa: CAWRRSPDQPQHF; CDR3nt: TGTGCCTGGAGGAGGTCGCCAGATCAGCCCCAGCATTTT
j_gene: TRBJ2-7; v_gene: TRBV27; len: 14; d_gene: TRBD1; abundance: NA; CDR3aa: CASRRTGAVDEQYF; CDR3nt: TGTGCCAGCAGAAGGACAGGGGCCGTCGACGAGCAGTACTTC
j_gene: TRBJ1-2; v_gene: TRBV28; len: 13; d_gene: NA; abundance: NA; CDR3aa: CASRPTGTYGYTF; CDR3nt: TGTGCCAGCAGGCCGACAGGAACTTATGGCTACACCTTC
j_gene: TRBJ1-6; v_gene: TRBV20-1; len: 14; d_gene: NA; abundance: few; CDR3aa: CSPTGRSYNSPLHF; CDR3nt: TGCAGTCCCACAGGGAGATCCTATAATTCACCCCTCCACTTT
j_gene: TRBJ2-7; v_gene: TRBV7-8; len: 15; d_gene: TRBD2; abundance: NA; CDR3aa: CASSGRTRPVYEQYF; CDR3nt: TGTGCCAGCAGCGGGCGGACTAGACCAGTCTACGAGCAGTACTTC
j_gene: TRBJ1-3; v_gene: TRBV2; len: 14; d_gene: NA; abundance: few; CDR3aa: CASRQGTGGNTIYF; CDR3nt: TGTGCCAGCAGACAGGGAACCGGGGGAAACACCATATATTTT
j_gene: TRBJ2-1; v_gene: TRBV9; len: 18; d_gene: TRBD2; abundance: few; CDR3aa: CASSARPGGTSGNNEQFF; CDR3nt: TGTGCCAGCAGCGCACGGCCGGGAGGGACTAGCGGAAACAATGAGCAGTTCTTC
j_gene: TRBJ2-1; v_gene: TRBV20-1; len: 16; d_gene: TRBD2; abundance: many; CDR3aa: CSARGLAATLYNEQFF; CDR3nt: TGCAGTGCTAGGGGACTAGCGGCTACCCTATACAATGAGCAGTTCTTC
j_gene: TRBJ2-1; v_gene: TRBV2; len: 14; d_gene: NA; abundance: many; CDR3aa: CASSWDSPADEQFF; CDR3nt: TGTGCCAGCAGTTGGGACTCCCCTGCGGATGAGCAGTTCTTC